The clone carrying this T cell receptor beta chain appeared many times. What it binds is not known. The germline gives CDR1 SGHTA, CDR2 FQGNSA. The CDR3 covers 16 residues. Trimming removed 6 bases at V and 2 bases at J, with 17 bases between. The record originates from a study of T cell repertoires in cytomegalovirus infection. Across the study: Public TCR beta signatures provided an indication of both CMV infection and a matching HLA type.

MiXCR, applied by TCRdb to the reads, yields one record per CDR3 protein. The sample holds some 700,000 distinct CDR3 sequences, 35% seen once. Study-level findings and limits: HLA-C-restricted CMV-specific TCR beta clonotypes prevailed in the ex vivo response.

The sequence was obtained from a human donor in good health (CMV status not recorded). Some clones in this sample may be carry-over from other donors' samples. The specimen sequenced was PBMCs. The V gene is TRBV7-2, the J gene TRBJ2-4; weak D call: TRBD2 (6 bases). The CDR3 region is CASSQTGGFSKNIQYF. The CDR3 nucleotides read TGTGCCAGCAGTCAAACCGGGGGTTTCTCCAAAAACATTCAGTACTTC.